This TCR beta chain was sequenced during a study of naive and memory T cell subsets. Study conclusions and caveats: A few larger clonotypes appeared in naive repertoires, especially CD8, possibly memory cells re-expressing CD45RA. Diversity fell and Gini index rose from naive through CM, EM, EMRA.

An equimolar mix of two oligonucleotides served as the beta constant-region primer for TRBC1 and TRBC2. Four rounds of PCR amplified the ligated cDNA using nested alpha and beta constant-region primers plus SP2. A 12-nucleotide UMI and the SP2 primer were added to the cDNA 3' end by oligonucleotide ligation. TCRdb analysed the UMI-ligation and nested PCR reads with MiXCR anew, one entry per CDR3 protein. The sample shows over 130,000 distinct CDR3 sequences, about 20% of them seen only once. Of note for this clonotype: Its specificity is unknown.

The sample taken for sequencing was naive CD8+ T cells from blood. The source of this sequence is a human donor in good health.

CDR3 amino acids: CASREDTTNTGELFF. CDR3 sequence (DNA): TGTGCCAGCAGGGAGGACACAACGAACACCGGGGAGCTGTTTTTT. This chain links TRBV6-5 with TRBJ2-2; TRBD1 or TRBD2 may be the D gene (5 bases each). This CDR3 region has 15 residues. Deletions cut 6 bases from V and 0 bases from J, with 11 bases between. CDR1 is MNHEY, CDR2 SVGAGI, per germline.